The 3 T cell receptor beta chains presented below share a single source sample, sequenced in a study of T cells after yellow fever vaccination. Each CDR3 protein gets one entry after TCRdb re-called the 5' RACE reads with MiXCR. Here the sample spans 450,000 to 550,000 distinct CDR3 sequences, about a fifth being singletons. The sequencing here drew on PBMCs, taken 15 days after the yellow fever booster vaccination. These receptors originate from a young man who received the YFV17D yellow fever vaccine.

This clonotype was seen a few times. V gene TRBV6-2 or TRBV6-3 combines with J gene TRBJ2-4, with D tentatively TRBD1 or TRBD2 (5 bases each). The CDR3 sequence is 15 residues long. In germline, CDR1 is MNHEY, CDR2 SVGEGT. Trimming took 5 bases from V and 5 from J, leaving 16 bases between them. The CDR3: CASSQQGVLENIQYF. In nucleotides, the CDR3 is TGTGCCAGCAGTCAACAAGGGGTACTAGAAAACATTCAGTACTTC.

This chain uses TRBV20-1 with TRBJ1-1, with TRBD1 identical over 7 bases. The V gene's germline CDR1 is DFQATT and CDR2 SNEGSKA (reference sequence). Trimming removed 8 bases from V and 3 bases from J; junction bases left unmatched: 9. This CDR3 region has 13 residues. CDR3 in amino acids: CSPQTGRDTEAFF. The CDR3 coding sequence is TGCAGTCCTCAGACAGGGCGGGACACTGAAGCTTTCTTT.

This sequence joins TRBV6-5 and TRBJ2-3; D ambiguous. The CDR3 runs to 12 residues. Trimming cost V 5 bases and J 8 bases, with 11 bases left between them. Germline V gives CDR1 MNHEY, CDR2 SVGAGI. The chain's CDR3 is CASSRPTSTQYF. The CDR3 DNA reads TGTGCCAGCAGTCGACCAACGAGTACGCAGTATTTT.